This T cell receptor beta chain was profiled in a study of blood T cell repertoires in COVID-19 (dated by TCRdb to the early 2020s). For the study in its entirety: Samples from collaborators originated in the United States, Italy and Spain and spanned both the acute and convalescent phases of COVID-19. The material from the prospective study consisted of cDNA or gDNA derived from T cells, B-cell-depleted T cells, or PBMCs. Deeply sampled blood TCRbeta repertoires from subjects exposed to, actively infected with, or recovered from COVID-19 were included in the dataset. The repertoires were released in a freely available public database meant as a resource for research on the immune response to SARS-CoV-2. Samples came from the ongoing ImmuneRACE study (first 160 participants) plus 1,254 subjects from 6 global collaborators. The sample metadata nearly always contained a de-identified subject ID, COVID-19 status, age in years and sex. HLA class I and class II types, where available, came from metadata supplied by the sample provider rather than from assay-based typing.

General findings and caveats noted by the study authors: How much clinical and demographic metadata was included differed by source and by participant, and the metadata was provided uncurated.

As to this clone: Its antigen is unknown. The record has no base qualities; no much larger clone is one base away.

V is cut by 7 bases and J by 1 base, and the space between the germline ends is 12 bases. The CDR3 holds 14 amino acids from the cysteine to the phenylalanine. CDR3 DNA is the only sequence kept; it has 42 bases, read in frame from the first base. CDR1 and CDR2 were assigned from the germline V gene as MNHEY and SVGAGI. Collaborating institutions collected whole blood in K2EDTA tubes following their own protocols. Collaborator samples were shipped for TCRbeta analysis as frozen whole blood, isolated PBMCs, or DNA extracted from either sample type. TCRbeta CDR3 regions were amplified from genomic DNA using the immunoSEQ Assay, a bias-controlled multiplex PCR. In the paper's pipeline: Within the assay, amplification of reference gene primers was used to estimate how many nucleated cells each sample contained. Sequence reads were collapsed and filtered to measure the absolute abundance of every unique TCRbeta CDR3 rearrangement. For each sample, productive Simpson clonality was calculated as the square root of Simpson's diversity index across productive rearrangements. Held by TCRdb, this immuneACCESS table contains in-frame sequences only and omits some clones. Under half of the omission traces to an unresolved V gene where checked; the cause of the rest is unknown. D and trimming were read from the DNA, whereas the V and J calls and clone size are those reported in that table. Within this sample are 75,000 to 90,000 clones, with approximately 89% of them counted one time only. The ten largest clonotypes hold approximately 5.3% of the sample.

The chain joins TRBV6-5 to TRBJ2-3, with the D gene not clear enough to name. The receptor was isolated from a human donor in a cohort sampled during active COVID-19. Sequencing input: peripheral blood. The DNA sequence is TGTGCCAGCAAAGAGTATGAGGGCACAGATACGCAGTATTTT. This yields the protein CASKEYEGTDTQYF.